This T cell receptor (beta chain) was identified in a study of blood T cell repertoires in COVID-19. Study information: Whether acute or convalescent, the COVID-19 samples came from the United States, Italy and Spain. T cells, B-cell-depleted T cells, or PBMCs supplied cDNA or gDNA.

The CDR3 loop spans 14 amino acids. Germline CDR1 reads SGHRS; CDR2 reads YFSETQ. The ends were cut back, 4 bases at V and 10 bases at J, with 18 bases in the middle. As originally analysed: Reference gene primers were amplified, and this amplification served to estimate nucleated cell counts. The repertoire was sequenced with immunoSEQ multiplex PCR; TCRdb's copy has only in-frame clones and lacks some. D and trimming come from the DNA, and the V and J calls and clone size come from that table. The data show approximately 200,000 clones, with approximately 80% seen just once and roughly 7% held by the top ten.

Sequencing was done on a sample of peripheral blood. The receptor's source is a woman aged 80 or over with COVID-19, enrolled during active disease. The V gene is TRBV5-1, the J gene TRBJ2-1; D possibly corresponds to TRBD1 (7 bases). Here the CDR3 DNA reads TGCGCCAGCAGCCCTGGAGGGACAGTTGGCGAGCAGTTCTTC. Amino acids: CASSPGGTVGEQFF. Full variable domain (rest looked up from reference TRBV5-1 and TRBJ2-1): KAGVTQTPRYLIKTRGQQVTLSCSPISGHRSVSWYQQTPGQGLQFLFEYFSETQRNKGNFPGRFSGRQFSNSRSEMNVSTLELGDSALYLCASSPGGTVGEQFFGPGTRLTVL.